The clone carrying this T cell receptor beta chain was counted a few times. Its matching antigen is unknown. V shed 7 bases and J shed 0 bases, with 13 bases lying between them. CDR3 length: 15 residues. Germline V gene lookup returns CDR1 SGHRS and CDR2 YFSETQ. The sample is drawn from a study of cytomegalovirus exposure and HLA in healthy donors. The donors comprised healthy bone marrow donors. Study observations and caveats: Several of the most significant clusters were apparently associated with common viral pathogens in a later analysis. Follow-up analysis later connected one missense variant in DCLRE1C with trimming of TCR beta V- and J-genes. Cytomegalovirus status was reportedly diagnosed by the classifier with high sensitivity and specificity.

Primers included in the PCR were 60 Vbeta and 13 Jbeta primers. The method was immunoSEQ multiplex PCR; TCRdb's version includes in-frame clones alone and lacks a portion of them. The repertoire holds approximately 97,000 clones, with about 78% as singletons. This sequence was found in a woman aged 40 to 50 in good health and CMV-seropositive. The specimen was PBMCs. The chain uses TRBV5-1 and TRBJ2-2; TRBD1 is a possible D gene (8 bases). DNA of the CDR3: TGCGCCAGCGGACAGGGAGGGACGAACACCGGGGAGCTGTTTTTT. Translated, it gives CASGQGGTNTGELFF. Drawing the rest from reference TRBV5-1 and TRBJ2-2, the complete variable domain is KAGVTQTPRYLIKTRGQQVTLSCSPISGHRSVSWYQQTPGQGLQFLFEYFSETQRNKGNFPGRFSGRQFSNSRSEMNVSTLELGDSALYLCASGQGGTNTGELFFGEGSRLTVL.